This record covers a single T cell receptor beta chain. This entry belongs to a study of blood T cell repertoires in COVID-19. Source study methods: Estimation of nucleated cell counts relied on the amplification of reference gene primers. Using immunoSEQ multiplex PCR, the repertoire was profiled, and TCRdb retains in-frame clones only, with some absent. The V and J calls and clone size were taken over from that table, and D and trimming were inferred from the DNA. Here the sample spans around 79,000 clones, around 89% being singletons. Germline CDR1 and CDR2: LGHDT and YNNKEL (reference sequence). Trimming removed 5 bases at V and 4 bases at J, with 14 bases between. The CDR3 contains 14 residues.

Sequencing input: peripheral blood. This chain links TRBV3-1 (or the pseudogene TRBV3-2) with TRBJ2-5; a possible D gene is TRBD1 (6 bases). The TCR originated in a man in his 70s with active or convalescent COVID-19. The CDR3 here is CASSFTGFPETQYF. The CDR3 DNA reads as TGTGCCAGCAGCTTTACAGGGTTCCCAGAGACCCAGTACTTC.